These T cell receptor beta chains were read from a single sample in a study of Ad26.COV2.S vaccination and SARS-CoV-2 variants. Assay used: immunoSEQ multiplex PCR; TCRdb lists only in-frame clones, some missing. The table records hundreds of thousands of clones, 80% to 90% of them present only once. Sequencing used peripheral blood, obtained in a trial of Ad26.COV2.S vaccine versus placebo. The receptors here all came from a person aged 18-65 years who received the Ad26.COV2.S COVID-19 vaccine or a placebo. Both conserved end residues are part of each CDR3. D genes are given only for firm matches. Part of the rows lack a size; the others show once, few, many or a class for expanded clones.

CDR3aa: CASSPAQGPLNTEAFF
CDR3nt: TGTGCCAGCTCACCAGCGCAGGGGCCCTTGAACACTGAAGCTTTCTTT
abundance: NA
d_gene: NA
j_gene: TRBJ1-1
v_gene: TRBV18

CDR3aa: CAWSVLSEQFF
CDR3nt: TGTGCCTGGAGTGTACTGAGTGAGCAGTTCTTC
abundance: once
d_gene: NA
j_gene: TRBJ2-1
v_gene: TRBV30

CDR3aa: CASSPDSNTEAFF
CDR3nt: TGTGCCAGTAGTCCGGACAGTAACACTGAAGCTTTCTTT
abundance: NA
d_gene: NA
j_gene: TRBJ1-1
v_gene: TRBV19

CDR3aa: CASSPPGRPNEQFF
CDR3nt: TGTGCCAGCTCACCTCCGGGGAGGCCCAATGAGCAGTTCTTC
abundance: NA
d_gene: NA
j_gene: TRBJ2-1
v_gene: TRBV18

CDR3aa: CASSLVADQGRNGYTF
CDR3nt: TGTGCCAGCAGCTTGGTCGCGGACCAGGGGAGGAACGGCTACACCTTC
abundance: few
d_gene: NA
j_gene: TRBJ1-2
v_gene: TRBV5-4

CDR3aa: CASSVGTERDTIYF
CDR3nt: TGTGCCAGCAGCGTAGGGACAGAGCGGGACACCATATATTTT
abundance: NA
d_gene: NA
j_gene: TRBJ1-3
v_gene: TRBV9

CDR3aa: CASSPGWRSYEQYF
CDR3nt: TGTGCCAGCTCCCCCGGATGGAGGTCCTACGAGCAGTACTTC
abundance: NA
d_gene: NA
j_gene: TRBJ2-7
v_gene: TRBV18

CDR3aa: CASSQFAGGEQYF
CDR3nt: TGTGCCAGCAGCCAATTCGCAGGGGGCGAGCAGTACTTC
abundance: NA
d_gene: TRBD1
j_gene: TRBJ2-7
v_gene: TRBV5-4

CDR3aa: CASSQIRDRANTEAFF
CDR3nt: TGTGCCAGCAGCCAAATCCGGGACAGGGCGAACACTGAAGCTTTCTTT
abundance: NA
d_gene: TRBD1
j_gene: TRBJ1-1
v_gene: TRBV14

CDR3aa: CASRPGQGSYEQYF
CDR3nt: TGTGCCAGCAGACCGGGACAGGGTTCCTACGAGCAGTACTTC
abundance: NA
d_gene: TRBD1
j_gene: TRBJ2-7
v_gene: TRBV5-5

CDR3aa: CASSFFGGNQPQHF
CDR3nt: TGTGCCAGCAGCTTCTTTGGGGGCAATCAGCCCCAGCATTTT
abundance: NA
d_gene: NA
j_gene: TRBJ1-5
v_gene: TRBV5-6

CDR3aa: CASSVGQATGTSASAETQYF
CDR3nt: TGCGCCAGCAGCGTAGGACAGGCCACCGGGACTAGCGCCTCTGCGGAGACCCAGTACTTC
abundance: once
d_gene: TRBD2
j_gene: TRBJ2-5
v_gene: TRBV5-1

CDR3aa: CASTRAPWDNEQFF
CDR3nt: TGTGCCAGCACGCGCGCCCCTTGGGACAATGAGCAGTTCTTC
abundance: NA
d_gene: NA
j_gene: TRBJ2-1
v_gene: TRBV6-6

CDR3aa: CASSQGYVTAYEQYF
CDR3nt: TGTGCCAGTAGTCAGGGTTATGTAACAGCCTACGAGCAGTACTTC
abundance: NA
d_gene: NA
j_gene: TRBJ2-7
v_gene: TRBV19

CDR3aa: CASSLANGGLNTGELFF
CDR3nt: TGTGCCAGCAGCTTAGCTAACGGGGGACTAAACACCGGGGAGCTGTTTTTT
abundance: NA
d_gene: TRBD2
j_gene: TRBJ2-2
v_gene: TRBV7-2

CDR3aa: CASSLEINTGELFF
CDR3nt: TGCGCCAGCAGCTTGGAAATAAACACCGGGGAGCTGTTTTTT
abundance: few
d_gene: NA
j_gene: TRBJ2-2
v_gene: TRBV5-1

CDR3aa: CASKIGNEQFF
CDR3nt: TGTGCCAGCAAAATTGGGAATGAGCAGTTCTTC
abundance: NA
d_gene: NA
j_gene: TRBJ2-1
v_gene: TRBV6-5

CDR3aa: CASSLLQGSGNTIYF
CDR3nt: TGTGCCAGCAGCCTACTACAGGGTTCTGGAAACACCATATATTTT
abundance: NA
d_gene: NA
j_gene: TRBJ1-3
v_gene: TRBV7-9

CDR3aa: CASSIRDYNEQFF
CDR3nt: TGTGCCAGCAGCATACGGGACTACAATGAGCAGTTCTTC
abundance: NA
d_gene: NA
j_gene: TRBJ2-1
v_gene: TRBV3-1/TRBV3-2

CDR3aa: CASSQTGVYTGELFF
CDR3nt: TGTGCCAGCTCACAGACAGGGGTGTACACCGGGGAGCTGTTTTTT
abundance: NA
d_gene: TRBD1
j_gene: TRBJ2-2
v_gene: TRBV18

CDR3aa: CASSLLGSGVLQETQYF
CDR3nt: TGTGCCAGCAGCTTGCTGGGTAGCGGGGTATTACAAGAGACCCAGTACTTC
abundance: NA
d_gene: TRBD2
j_gene: TRBJ2-5
v_gene: TRBV11-2

CDR3aa: CASSFGQGTDTQYF
CDR3nt: TGCGCCAGCAGCTTCGGACAGGGCACAGATACGCAGTATTTT
abundance: NA
d_gene: TRBD1
j_gene: TRBJ2-3
v_gene: TRBV5-1

CDR3aa: CASSLVVGGYTEAFF
CDR3nt: TGTGCCAGCAGCTTAGTAGTGGGGGGCTACACTGAAGCTTTCTTT
abundance: NA
d_gene: NA
j_gene: TRBJ1-1
v_gene: TRBV7-9

CDR3aa: CAWSAGGTLQQYF
CDR3nt: TGTGCCTGGAGTGCAGGGGGCACCTTGCAGCAGTACTTC
abundance: NA
d_gene: TRBD1
j_gene: TRBJ2-7
v_gene: TRBV30

CDR3aa: CASSQDIGHHQPQHF
CDR3nt: TGCGCCAGCAGCCAAGATATCGGACATCACCAGCCCCAGCATTTT
abundance: NA
d_gene: NA
j_gene: TRBJ1-5
v_gene: TRBV4-3

CDR3aa: CASSLGAGSYEQYF
CDR3nt: TGTGCCAGCAGCTTAGGGGCAGGATCCTACGAGCAGTACTTC
abundance: NA
d_gene: NA
j_gene: TRBJ2-7
v_gene: TRBV7-6

CDR3aa: CATSRDENTEAFF
CDR3nt: TGTGCCACCAGCAGAGATGAGAACACTGAAGCTTTCTTT
abundance: NA
d_gene: NA
j_gene: TRBJ1-1
v_gene: TRBV15

CDR3aa: CASSQGPGTGELFF
CDR3nt: TGCGCCAGCAGTCAGGGCCCCGGAACCGGGGAGCTGTTTTTT
abundance: NA
d_gene: NA
j_gene: TRBJ2-2
v_gene: TRBV23-1

CDR3aa: CASSVARGQETQYF
CDR3nt: TGTGCCAGCAGCGTTGCCCGGGGACAAGAGACCCAGTACTTC
abundance: NA
d_gene: NA
j_gene: TRBJ2-5
v_gene: TRBV7-8

CDR3aa: CAWRGIGDYGYTF
CDR3nt: TGTGCCTGGAGGGGGATAGGAGACTATGGCTACACCTTC
abundance: NA
d_gene: NA
j_gene: TRBJ1-2
v_gene: TRBV30

CDR3aa: CASSTGGGRNEKLFF
CDR3nt: TGTGCCAGCAGTACCGGGGGGGGTCGTAATGAAAAACTGTTTTTT
abundance: NA
d_gene: NA
j_gene: TRBJ1-4
v_gene: TRBV27

CDR3aa: CASSPRAEYNSPLHF
CDR3nt: TGTGCCAGCAGCCCCCGCGCCGAGTATAATTCACCCCTCCACTTT
abundance: NA
d_gene: NA
j_gene: TRBJ1-6
v_gene: TRBV7-8

CDR3aa: CASSAGLATTDTQYF
CDR3nt: TGTGCCAGCAGCGCGGGACTAGCGACAACAGATACGCAGTATTTT
abundance: NA
d_gene: TRBD2
j_gene: TRBJ2-3
v_gene: TRBV7-3

CDR3aa: CASSLGQGDTGELFF
CDR3nt: TGTGCCAGCAGTTTAGGGCAGGGGGACACCGGGGAGCTGTTTTTT
abundance: NA
d_gene: TRBD1
j_gene: TRBJ2-2
v_gene: TRBV27